This T cell receptor (beta chain) was found in a study of regulatory T cells in long-lasting Graves disease. This clonotype was picked up many times. Its antigen is not known. Time point noted: newly diagnosed GD, antithyroid drugs for less than 3 months. There was RNA extracted from PBMCs, and the TCR library was made from it. EDTA tubes collected 9 to 9.5 milliliters of peripheral blood. The CDR3 spans 15 residues. J was trimmed by 2 bases and V by 4 bases; bases with no gene match: 5. Germline V gives CDR1 MNHNS, CDR2 SASEGT. Broader study findings: Among persistent patients, a larger number of public clonotypes were shared (roughly 2,700) than among newly diagnosed patients (about 970). Persistent cases favored TRBV28, TRBJ1-2 and TRBJ2-5. TCR diversity was lower in persistent Graves' patients than in newly diagnosed ones.

Construction of the TCR beta libraries employed iRepertoire HTBI primers in conjunction with Arm-PCR of CDR3 regions. TCRdb re-analysed the multiplex PCR reads in MiXCR, keeping a single row per CDR3 protein. Among under 300,000 distinct CDR3 sequences listed, 20% to 25% were seen once. Source: peripheral blood mononuclear cells (PBMCs), taken at new diagnosis, from a patient treated with antithyroid drugs. This TCR came from a female donor with Graves disease. The V and J genes are TRBV6-1 and TRBJ1-2; TRBD1 aligns across 9 bases. The CDR3 is CASSGTGAPNYGYTF. Here the CDR3 DNA reads TGTGCCAGCAGTGGGACAGGGGCGCCGAACTATGGCTACACCTTC.